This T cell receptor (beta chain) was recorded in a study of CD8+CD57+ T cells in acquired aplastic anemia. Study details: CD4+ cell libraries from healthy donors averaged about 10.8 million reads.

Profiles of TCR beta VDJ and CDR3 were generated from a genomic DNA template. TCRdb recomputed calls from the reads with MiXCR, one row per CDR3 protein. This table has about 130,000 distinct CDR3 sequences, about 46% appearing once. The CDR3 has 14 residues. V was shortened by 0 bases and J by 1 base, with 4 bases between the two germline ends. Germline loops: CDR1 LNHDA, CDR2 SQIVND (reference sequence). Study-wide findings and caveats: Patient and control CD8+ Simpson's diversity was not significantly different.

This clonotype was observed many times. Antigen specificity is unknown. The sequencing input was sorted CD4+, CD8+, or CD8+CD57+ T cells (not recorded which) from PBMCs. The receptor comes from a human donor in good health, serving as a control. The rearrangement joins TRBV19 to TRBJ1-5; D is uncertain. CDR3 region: CASSIEGSNQPQHF. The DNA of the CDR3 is TGTGCCAGTAGTATAGAGGGAAGCAATCAGCCCCAGCATTTT.